These T cell receptor beta chains were read from a single sample in a study of cytomegalovirus exposure and HLA in healthy donors. Using immunoSEQ multiplex PCR, the repertoire was profiled, and TCRdb retains in-frame clones only, with some absent. Among approximately 110,000 clones listed, roughly 80% were seen once. The sequenced material came from PBMCs. Receptor source: a man aged 30 to 45 in good health and CMV-seropositive. Each CDR3 is given with its conserved first and last residue. The D gene is left open where the match is weak. Part of the rows lack a size; the others show once, few, many or a class for expanded clones.

size | J | V | D | CDR3 | DNA
- | TRBJ1-2 | TRBV6-5 | - | CASSLLTGSGGYTF | TGTGCCAGCAGCCTTCTCACAGGGAGCGGTGGCTACACCTTC
few | TRBJ1-4 | TRBV4-2 | TRBD1 | CASSPGQGATNEKLFF | TGTGCCAGCAGCCCAGGACAGGGTGCAACTAATGAAAAACTGTTTTTT
- | TRBJ2-2 | TRBV2 | - | CASAGGAADTGELFF | TGTGCCAGTGCCGGAGGGGCAGCGGACACCGGGGAGCTGTTTTTT
- | TRBJ1-3 | TRBV5-1 | TRBD1 | CASSVGQGQGGNTIYF | TGCGCCAGCAGCGTAGGACAGGGTCAGGGTGGAAACACCATATATTTT
- | TRBJ1-4 | TRBV5-1 | - | CASRLGDGITTNEKLFF | TGCGCCAGCAGACTTGGTGACGGGATAACAACTAATGAAAAACTGTTTTTT
- | TRBJ2-1 | TRBV5-1 | TRBD1 | CASSLIGTGDNEQFF | TGCGCCAGCAGCTTGATCGGGACAGGAGACAATGAGCAGTTCTTC
- | TRBJ1-4 | TRBV5-1 | TRBD1 | CASSAGTADEKLFF | TGCGCCAGCAGCGCCGGGACAGCAGATGAAAAACTGTTTTTT
- | TRBJ1-5 | TRBV11-2 | TRBD1 | CASSPHPGQGAGNQPQHF | TGTGCCAGCAGCCCGCATCCGGGACAGGGGGCAGGGAATCAGCCCCAGCATTTT
once | TRBJ2-7 | TRBV4-1 | - | CASSPEGGSYEQYF | TGCGCCAGCAGCCCGGAAGGGGGATCCTACGAGCAGTACTTC
- | TRBJ2-7 | TRBV4-2 | TRBD1 | CASSQDGTGKYEQYF | TGTGCCAGCAGCCAAGACGGGACAGGAAAGTACGAGCAGTACTTC
- | TRBJ1-1 | TRBV5-1 | - | CASSLWGGIGLGTEAFF | TGCGCCAGCAGCTTGTGGGGAGGGATAGGCCTAGGCACTGAAGCTTTCTTT
- | TRBJ1-1 | TRBV12-5 | - | CASGLVLGAGVQTEAFF | TGTGCTAGTGGTTTGGTACTTGGGGCAGGGGTACAAACTGAAGCTTTCTTT
- | TRBJ2-5 | TRBV2 | TRBD2 | CASSERAGGPQAQYF | TGTGCCAGCAGTGAACGGGCGGGGGGACCTCAGGCCCAGTACTTC
- | TRBJ1-2 | TRBV7-6 | - | CASSPQTENYGYTF | TGTGCCAGCAGCCCCCAGACAGAAAACTATGGCTACACCTTC
- | TRBJ1-6 | TRBV5-6 | - | CASSTRSSYNSPLHF | TGTGCCAGCAGCACTAGGAGCTCCTATAATTCACCCCTCCACTTT
- | TRBJ2-2 | TRBV6-5 | TRBD1 | CASSTTGGETGELFF | TGTGCCAGCAGCACGACAGGGGGCGAAACCGGGGAGCTGTTTTTT
- | TRBJ1-4 | TRBV5-4 | TRBD1 | CASSLGGTEGEKLFF | TGTGCCAGCAGCTTGGGGGGGACAGAGGGTGAAAAACTGTTTTTT
few | TRBJ2-7 | TRBV5-1 | - | CASSSQRPYEQYF | TGCGCCAGCAGCTCTCAGCGCCCTTACGAGCAGTACTTC
- | TRBJ2-5 | TRBV5-1 | - | CASSSSRVETQYF | TGCGCCAGCAGCTCCTCTCGGGTTGAGACCCAGTACTTC
- | TRBJ2-3 | TRBV6-5 | - | CASSYMGGTDTQYF | TGTGCCAGTAGTTACATGGGGGGAACAGATACGCAGTATTTT
- | TRBJ2-7 | TRBV5-1 | TRBD1 | CASSLGQGPYEQYF | TGCGCCAGCAGCTTGGGACAGGGCCCCTACGAGCAGTACTTC
- | TRBJ1-2 | TRBV29-1 | - | CSVEGQGWNYGYTF | TGCAGCGTTGAAGGGCAGGGTTGGAACTATGGCTACACCTTC
- | TRBJ2-2 | TRBV25-1 | - | CASSVRGGAATGELFF | TGTGCCAGCAGTGTAAGGGGGGGGGCCGCCACCGGGGAGCTGTTTTTT
once | TRBJ1-5 | TRBV6-6 | TRBD1 | CASSQGQGNQPQHF | TGTGCCAGCAGCCAGGGACAGGGCAACCAGCCCCAGCATTTT
few | TRBJ1-5 | TRBV2 | - | CASMVDSNQPQHF | TGTGCCAGCATGGTAGATAGCAATCAGCCCCAGCATTTT
- | TRBJ1-3 | TRBV4-3 | - | CASSQVKSSGNTIYF | TGCGCCAGCAGCCAAGTAAAGAGCTCTGGAAACACCATATATTTT
once | TRBJ2-7 | TRBV10-3 | - | CAISEETYEQYF | TGTGCCATCAGTGAGGAGACCTACGAGCAGTACTTC
- | TRBJ1-5 | TRBV6-5 | - | CASSYSGQGNQPQHF | TGTGCCAGCAGTTACTCTGGGCAGGGAAATCAGCCCCAGCATTTT
once | TRBJ2-5 | TRBV7-9 | TRBD1 | CASSLGGQGALETQYF | TGTGCCAGCAGCTTAGGGGGACAGGGGGCTTTGGAGACCCAGTACTTC
once | TRBJ1-5 | TRBV18 | - | CASSQTTGPNQPQHF | TGTGCCAGCTCACAAACAACAGGTCCTAATCAGCCCCAGCATTTT
- | TRBJ1-1 | TRBV9 | TRBD1 | CASSPRQGWAMGAFF | TGTGCCAGCAGCCCCCGACAGGGTTGGGCCATGGGAGCTTTCTTT